The sequence of this T cell receptor beta chain was determined in a study of T cell responses to AZD1222 COVID-19 vaccine. Measured with immunoSEQ multiplex PCR; TCRdb has only the in-frame clones, and not every one. The table records under 200,000 clones, about 91% of them present only once. A single count supports this clone. As yet, its antigen is unknown. V lost 4 bases, J lost 1 base, and 8 bases lay in between. Germline assignment: CDR1 SQVTM and CDR2 ANQGSEA. The CDR3 sequence is 12 residues long. Findings and limits, study-wide: Among those given AZD1222, only six were seropositive at baseline. Breadth and depth of Spike-specific TCRs rose after two AZD1222 doses.

V usage is TRBV29-1 and J usage is TRBJ2-7; unclear D gene. The TCR sequence derives from an adult who received the AZD1222 COVID-19 vaccine. The sample here was peripheral blood, taken 28 days after the second AZD1222 dose. Here the CDR3 DNA reads TGCAGCGTTGTTCTGGAATCCTACGAGCAGTACTTC. Amino acids: CSVVLESYEQYF.